A selection of T cell receptor beta chains follows, all from one sample in a study of blood T cell repertoires in COVID-19. The data were produced by immunoSEQ multiplex PCR, yet TCRdb's version contains in-frame clones alone and is incomplete. The sample contains 150,000 to 200,000 clones, about nine tenths of which appear only once. Material: PBMCs or T cells enriched from blood (not recorded which). The receptors stem from a woman between 18 and 29 years old who had recovered from COVID-19. Each CDR3 is given with its conserved first and last residue. The order of the fields is V gene, J gene, CDR3 protein.

>TRBV6-5|TRBJ1-4
CASVGQGVYEKLFF
>TRBV3-1/TRBV3-2|TRBJ1-4
CASSQTGRVGEKLFF
>TRBV2|TRBJ2-7
CASSEFRSSGRAYEQYF
>TRBV3-1/TRBV3-2|TRBJ2-7
CASSQDPYFGQYF
>TRBV28|TRBJ1-2
CASSLTTGGYGYTF
>TRBV11-3|TRBJ2-5
CASSSSPRGETQYF
>TRBV6-4|TRBJ2-2
CASSPQGNTGELFF
>TRBV30|TRBJ1-1
CAWGRDRENTEAFF
>TRBV27|TRBJ2-7
CASRSPGTAYEQYF
>TRBV6-5|TRBJ1-1
CASSSTANTEAFF
>TRBV6-2/TRBV6-3|TRBJ1-1
CASSGTSNTEAFF
>TRBV2|TRBJ2-3
CASSDGQGGTDTQYF
>TRBV28|TRBJ1-6
CASSTGQYNSPLHF
>TRBV11-3|TRBJ2-5
CASSRGARETQYF
>TRBV19|TRBJ1-2
CASSNSAPGRGDYGYTF
>TRBV6-5|TRBJ2-5
CASRGGAGETQYF
>TRBV7-2|TRBJ2-7
CASSLVSASGGAEQYF
>TRBV2|TRBJ2-2
CASRYSGELFF
>TRBV11-2|TRBJ2-7
CASSLEQFSYEQYF
>TRBV28|TRBJ1-5
CASLDPNQPQHF
>TRBV27|TRBJ1-1
CASRMELANTEAFF
>TRBV4-2|TRBJ1-2
CASSQARGADYGYTF
>TRBV6-1|TRBJ1-5
CASRAGISNQPQHF
>TRBV6-2/TRBV6-3|TRBJ1-6
CASSWEGGSPLHF
>TRBV5-1|TRBJ2-2
CASSFGGGVSAGELFF
>TRBV5-4|TRBJ2-1
CASSLASGNEQFF
>TRBV19|TRBJ2-1
CATQGTLNNEQFF
>TRBV12-3/TRBV12-4|TRBJ2-7
CASSLTVYEQYF
>TRBV6-2/TRBV6-3|TRBJ2-3
CASSRGPTDTQYF
>TRBV20-1|TRBJ2-5
CSGEGSETQYF
>TRBV28|TRBJ1-2
CASSSTGQIPGGYTF
>TRBV27|TRBJ1-1
CASRRMTNSYTNTEAFF
>TRBV13|TRBJ2-5
CASSLAGLAGGPFFSETQYF
>TRBV30|TRBJ1-3
CAWSVLGGTNTIYF
>TRBV2|TRBJ2-7
CASTLSLYEQYF
>TRBV6-5|TRBJ1-2
CASSYGTAGLWGYTF
>TRBV30|TRBJ1-2
CALGQGRIYGYTF
>TRBV7-9|TRBJ1-5
CASSIGGGGQPQHF
>TRBV5-6|TRBJ1-4
CASSPQGATNEKLFF
>TRBV11-3|TRBJ2-2
CASSLLAENTGELFF
>TRBV28|TRBJ2-7
CASSSLRDRNYEQYF
>TRBV15|TRBJ2-1
CATSSGLLTPNNEQFF
>TRBV7-2|TRBJ1-3
CASSLDQGANTIYF
>TRBV19|TRBJ1-6
CASSMGTGAYNSPLHF
>TRBV29-1|TRBJ2-3
CSASPGGTDTQYF
>TRBV5-1|TRBJ2-7
CASSLAYSGEQYF
>TRBV6-1|TRBJ1-2
CASSETLRANYGYTF
>TRBV11-2|TRBJ2-2
CASSPGLAGAGELFF
>TRBV5-1|TRBJ1-2
CASSSGTAEANYGYTF
>TRBV27|TRBJ2-3
CASSLRTGISTDTQYF
>TRBV27|TRBJ2-1
CASSSHDSRMQFF
>TRBV11-2|TRBJ1-4
CASSQMTGEKLFF
>TRBV2|TRBJ1-1
CASSALGGLNTEAFF
>TRBV18|TRBJ1-6
CASSQTDSNSPLHF
>TRBV7-9|TRBJ2-7
CASSLGGWGGEQYF